This T cell receptor (beta chain) came from a study of blood T cell repertoires in COVID-19. Overall study: COVID-19 samples collected from the United States, Italy and Spain covered acute and convalescent phases. Sources were T cells, B-cell-depleted T cells, or PBMCs; the material itself was cDNA or gDNA.

This CDR3 has 11 residues. Trimming left V 3 bases short and J 7 bases short, with 10 bases between. Germline-derived CDR1 and CDR2 are DFQATT and SNEGSKA (reference sequence). Per the original data handling: Reference gene primer amplification gave estimated nucleated cell counts. TCRdb's table, derived via immunoSEQ multiplex PCR, lists solely in-frame clones and lacks some. The D gene and trimming were derived from the DNA, and the V and J assignments and clone size from that table. The sample contains 60,000 to 70,000 clones, 70% to 90% of which appear only once. The sequencing input was peripheral blood. The TCR was taken from a woman aged 60-70 years with acute or convalescent COVID-19. The chain has TRBV20-1 and TRBJ2-7; D unresolved. The CDR3 coding sequence is TGCAGTGCTAGGCCAGTAACAGAGCAGTACTTC. This translates into CSARPVTEQYF.